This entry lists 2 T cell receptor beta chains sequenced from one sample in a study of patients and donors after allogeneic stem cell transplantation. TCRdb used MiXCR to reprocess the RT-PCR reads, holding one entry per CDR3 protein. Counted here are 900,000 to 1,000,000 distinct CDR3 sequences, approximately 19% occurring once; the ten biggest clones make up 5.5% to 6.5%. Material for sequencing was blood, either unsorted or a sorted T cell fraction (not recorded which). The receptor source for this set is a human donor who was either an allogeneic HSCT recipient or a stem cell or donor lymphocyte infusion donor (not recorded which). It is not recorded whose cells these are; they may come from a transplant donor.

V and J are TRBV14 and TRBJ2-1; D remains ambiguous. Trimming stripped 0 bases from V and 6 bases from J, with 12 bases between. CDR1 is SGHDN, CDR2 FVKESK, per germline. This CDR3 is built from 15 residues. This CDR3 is CASSQETGGANEQFF. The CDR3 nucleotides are TGTGCCAGCAGCCAAGAGACGGGCGGCGCCAATGAGCAGTTCTTC.

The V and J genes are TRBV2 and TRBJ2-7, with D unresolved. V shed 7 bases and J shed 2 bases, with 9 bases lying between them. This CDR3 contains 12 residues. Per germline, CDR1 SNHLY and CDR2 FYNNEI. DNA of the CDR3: TGTGCCAGCAAGGAAAACACCTACGAGCAGTACTTC. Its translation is CASKENTYEQYF.